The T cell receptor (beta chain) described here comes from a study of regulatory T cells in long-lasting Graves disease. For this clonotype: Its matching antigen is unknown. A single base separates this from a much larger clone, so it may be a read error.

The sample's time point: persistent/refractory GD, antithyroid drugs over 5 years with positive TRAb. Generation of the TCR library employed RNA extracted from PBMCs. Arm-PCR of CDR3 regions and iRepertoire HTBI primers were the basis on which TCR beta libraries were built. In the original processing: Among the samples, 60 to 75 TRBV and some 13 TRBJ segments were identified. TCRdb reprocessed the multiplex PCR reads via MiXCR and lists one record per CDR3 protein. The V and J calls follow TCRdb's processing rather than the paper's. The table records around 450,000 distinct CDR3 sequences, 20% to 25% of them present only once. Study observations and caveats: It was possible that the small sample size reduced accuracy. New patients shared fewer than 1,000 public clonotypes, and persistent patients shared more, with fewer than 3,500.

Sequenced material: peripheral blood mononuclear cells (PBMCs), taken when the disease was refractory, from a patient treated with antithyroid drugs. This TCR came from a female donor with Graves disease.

The CDR3, as DNA: TGCGCCAGCAACTCGTGGCGGCAGGGCGATGGCTACACCTTC. It translates to CASNSWRQGDGYTF. V and J are TRBV5-1 and TRBJ1-2; tentatively, D is TRBD1 (5 bases). Trimming took 6 bases from V and 6 from J, leaving 18 bases between them. This CDR3 has 14 residues. The germline V gene has CDR1 SGHRS and CDR2 YFSETQ.